The clone carrying this T cell receptor beta chain appeared a few times. Its antigen is currently unknown. This sample is drawn from a study of cytomegalovirus exposure and HLA in healthy donors. Whole-study results and caveats: Investigators reported about 160 TCR beta chains as tied to cytomegalovirus. It was reported that the classifier diagnosed cytomegalovirus status with high specificity and sensitivity in both the original and validation cohorts.

PCR involved 60 Vbeta and 13 Jbeta primers. Repertoires were generated with immunoSEQ multiplex PCR, while TCRdb's copy carries only in-frame clones and drops some. The table shows roughly 97,000 clones, with around 72% occurring only once. Despite likely unrecorded immune exposures, the donors were nominally healthy at the time of sampling. CDR1 LNHDA and CDR2 SQIVND come from the germline V gene (reference sequence). This CDR3 contains 13 residues. V shed 11 bases and J 5 bases; nucleotides not matched to a gene: 7. The TCR comes from a middle-aged man in good health and CMV-seronegative. The chain has TRBV19 and TRBJ1-5; 9 bases map to TRBD1. Sequenced: PBMCs. DNA of the CDR3: TGTGCCTCGGGGACAGGGTACTATCAGCCCCAGCATTTT. This encodes CASGTGYYQPQHF.